These 6 T cell receptor beta chains share one sample of origin, sequenced in a study of cytomegalovirus exposure and HLA in healthy donors (dated by TCRdb to about 2017). Library method: the immunoSEQ multiplex PCR assay. A mixture of 60 forward primers for TCR Vbeta segments and 13 reverse primers for TCR Jbeta segments was used in the multiplex PCR. TCRdb's version of the immuneACCESS table is confined to in-frame rearrangements and falls short of the full clone set. An unresolved V gene accounts for under half of the shortfall where checked; the remainder is of unknown origin. The table for this sample lists 100,000 to 150,000 clones; under 85% of them were counted only once. Less than 7% of the sample lies in the top ten. Sequencing used PBMCs. These receptors came from a woman in her 50s in good health and CMV-seropositive.

This clone was detected only once. This sequence joins TRBV5-1 and TRBJ1-3; D is perhaps TRBD1 (6 bases). This CDR3 comprises 16 residues. Per the germline V gene, CDR1 is SGHRS and CDR2 is YFSETQ. Trimming left V 0 bases short and J 0 bases short, with 10 bases between. CDR3 in DNA: TGCGCCAGCAGCTTGGCAGGGGTAGGCTCTGGAAACACCATATATTTT. The encoded protein is CASSLAGVGSGNTIYF.

The chain carries TRBV6-5 and TRBJ1-2, with D perhaps TRBD1 (6 bases). This CDR3 spans 12 amino acids. Germline V gene sequence: CDR1 MNHEY, CDR2 SVGAGI. V dropped 4 bases and J dropped 7 bases, with 10 bases sitting between them. CDR3 residues: CASSSNRVGYTF. The CDR3, as DNA: TGTGCCAGCAGTTCCAACAGGGTTGGCTACACCTTC.

This sequence joins TRBV7-2 and TRBJ2-3, with 10 bases that match TRBD2. This CDR3 has 16 residues. Germline CDR1 is SGHTA and CDR2 is FQGNSA. With 4 bases clipped from V and 1 base from J, the junction kept 5 bases outside the gene matches. DNA for the CDR3: TGTGCCAGCAGCTCCCGGCTAGCGGGGGGCACAGATACGCAGTATTTT. Residues: CASSSRLAGGTDTQYF.

This clone was seen more than once but under ten times. The chain uses TRBV29-1 and TRBJ1-1; TRBD1 aligns across 7 bases. This CDR3 is built from 13 residues. Trimming removed 5 bases from V and 3 bases from J; junction bases left unmatched: 6. Per germline, CDR1 SQVTM and CDR2 ANQGSEA. This CDR3 is CSVRRRGDTEAFF. The CDR3 coding sequence is TGCAGCGTTCGGCGCAGGGGGGACACTGAAGCTTTCTTT.

V and J are TRBV6-1 and TRBJ1-2; possible D gene TRBD1, 6 bases. CDR1 MNHNS and CDR2 SASEGT come from the germline V gene. Trimming took 7 bases from V and 8 from J, leaving 14 bases between them. There are 12 residues in the CDR3. The CDR3 coding sequence is TGTGCCAGCATACAGGGTTGGTGGGGCTACACCTTC. Translation: CASIQGWWGYTF.

V and J are TRBV9 and TRBJ2-7; 10 positions match TRBD1. After removal of 3 bases from V and 6 bases from J, the junction contained 9 bases not matched to a gene. CDR1 is SGDLS, CDR2 YYNGEE, per germline. The CDR3 runs to 15 residues. The DNA for the CDR3 is TGTGCCAGCAGCGCCCGGGACAGGGGCGATGGCGAGCAGTACTTC. Its translation: CASSARDRGDGEQYF.